This T cell receptor beta chain was sequenced in a study of T-cell memory formation after mild COVID-19. TCRdb recomputed calls from the 5' RACE reads with MiXCR, one row per CDR3 protein. Of about 290,000 distinct CDR3 sequences listed, 15% to 20% are singletons. Trimming left V 1 base short and J 9 bases short, with 13 bases between. The germline V gene has CDR1 DFQATT and CDR2 SNEGSKA (reference sequence). CDR3 length: 13 residues. This clonotype was picked up a small number of times. J is TRBJ2-1 and V is TRBV20-1; no firm D call. Sequencing input: PBMCs or a T cell subset sorted from them (not recorded which). The origin of this receptor is a man aged 18 to 35 who had mild COVID-19 (a few samples of this study predate the infection). Cell type and time point are not known. The CDR3 nucleotides are TGCAGTGCTAGAGGTACACCAGGATCTGAGCAGTTCTTC. Protein sequence: CSARGTPGSEQFF.